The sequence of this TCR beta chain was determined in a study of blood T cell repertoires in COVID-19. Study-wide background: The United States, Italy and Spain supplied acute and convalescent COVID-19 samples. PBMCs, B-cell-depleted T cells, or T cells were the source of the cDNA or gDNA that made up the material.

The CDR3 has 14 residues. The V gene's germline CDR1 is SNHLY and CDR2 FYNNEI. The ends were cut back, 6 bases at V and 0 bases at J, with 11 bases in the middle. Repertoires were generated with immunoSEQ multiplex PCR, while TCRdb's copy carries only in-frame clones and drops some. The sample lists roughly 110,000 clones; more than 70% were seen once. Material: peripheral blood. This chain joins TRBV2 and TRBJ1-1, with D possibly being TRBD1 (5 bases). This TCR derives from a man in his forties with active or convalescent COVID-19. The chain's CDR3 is CASSYRQMNTEAFF. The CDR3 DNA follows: TGTGCCAGCAGCTACAGGCAGATGAACACTGAAGCTTTCTTT. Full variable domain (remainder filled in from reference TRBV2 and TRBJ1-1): EPEVTQTPSHQVTQMGQEVILRCVPISNHLYFYWYRQILGQKVEFLVSFYNNEISEKSEIFDDQFSVERPDGSNFTLKIRSTKLEDSAMYFCASSYRQMNTEAFFGQGTRLTVV.